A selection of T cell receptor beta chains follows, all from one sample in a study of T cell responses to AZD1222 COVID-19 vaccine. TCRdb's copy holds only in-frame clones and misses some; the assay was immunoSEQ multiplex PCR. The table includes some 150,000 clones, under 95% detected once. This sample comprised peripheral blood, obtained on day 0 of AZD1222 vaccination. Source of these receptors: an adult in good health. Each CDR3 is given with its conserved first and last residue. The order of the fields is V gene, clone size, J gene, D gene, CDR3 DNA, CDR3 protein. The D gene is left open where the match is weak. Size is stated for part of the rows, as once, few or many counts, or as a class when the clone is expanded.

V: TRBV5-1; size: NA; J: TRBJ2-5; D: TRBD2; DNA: TGCGCCAGCAGCCAAGCGGGGACTCGTCTGGCCCAGTACTTC; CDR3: CASSQAGTRLAQYF
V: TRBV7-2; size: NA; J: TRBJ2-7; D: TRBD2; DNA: TGTGCCAGCAGCTTAGTGGCGGGAGCGGGCGAGCAGTACTTC; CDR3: CASSLVAGAGEQYF
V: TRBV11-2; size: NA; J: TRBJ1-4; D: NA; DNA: TGTGCCAGCAGCCCCCCTCGGGGTTTCAATGAAAAACTGTTTTTT; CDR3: CASSPPRGFNEKLFF
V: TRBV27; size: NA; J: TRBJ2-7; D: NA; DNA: TGTGCCAGCAGTGTCGGAGCGGACGGCTACGAGCAGTACTTC; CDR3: CASSVGADGYEQYF
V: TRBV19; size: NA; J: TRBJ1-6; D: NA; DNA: TGTGCCAGCGGCCCTTCGGGGGACTCACCCCTCCACTTT; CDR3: CASGPSGDSPLHF
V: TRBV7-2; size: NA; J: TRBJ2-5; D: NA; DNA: TGTGCCAGCAGCTTACTTGAGACCCAGTACTTC; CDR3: CASSLLETQYF
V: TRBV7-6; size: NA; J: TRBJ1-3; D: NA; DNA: TGTGCCAGCAGCCGAATGACTGGAAACACCATATATTTT; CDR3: CASSRMTGNTIYF
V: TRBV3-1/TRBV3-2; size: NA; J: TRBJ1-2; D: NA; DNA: TGTGCCAGCAGCCAAGATAGTCCAGGGCTCTATGGCTACACCTTC; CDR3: CASSQDSPGLYGYTF
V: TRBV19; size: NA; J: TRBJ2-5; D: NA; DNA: TGTGCCAGTAGTATCCCCGGGCGTGGGGAGACCCAGTACTTC; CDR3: CASSIPGRGETQYF
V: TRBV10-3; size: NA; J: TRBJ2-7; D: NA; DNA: TGTGCCACCAATCGGGACGGAAACTACGAGCAGTACTTC; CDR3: CATNRDGNYEQYF
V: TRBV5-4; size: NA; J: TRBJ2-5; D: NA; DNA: TGTGCCAGCAGCTCTATGGGTCAAGAGACCCAGTACTTC; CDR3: CASSSMGQETQYF
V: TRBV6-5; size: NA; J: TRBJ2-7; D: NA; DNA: TGTGCCAGCAGCGACGGATCCTCCTACGAGCAGTACTTC; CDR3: CASSDGSSYEQYF
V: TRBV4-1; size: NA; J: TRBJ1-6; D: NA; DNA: TGCGCCAGCAGCCAAGGGCAGGGGTCAAGCTCCTATAATTCACCCCTCCACTTT; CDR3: CASSQGQGSSSYNSPLHF
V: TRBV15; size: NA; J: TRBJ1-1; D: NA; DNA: TGTGCCACCAGCAGAGATTACGGCCAGGTGAACACTGAAGCTTTCTTT; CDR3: CATSRDYGQVNTEAFF
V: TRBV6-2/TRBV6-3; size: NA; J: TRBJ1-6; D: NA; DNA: TGTGCCAGCAGTTACTCGAGGGGTTCACCCCTCCACTTT; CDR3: CASSYSRGSPLHF
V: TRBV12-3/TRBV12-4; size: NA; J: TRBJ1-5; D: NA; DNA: TGTGCCAGCTCCCGTAGCAATCAGCCCCAGCATTTT; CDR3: CASSRSNQPQHF
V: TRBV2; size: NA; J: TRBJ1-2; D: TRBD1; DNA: TGTGCCAGCAGTGATTGGGACAGGGGGCTTGGCTACACCTTC; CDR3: CASSDWDRGLGYTF
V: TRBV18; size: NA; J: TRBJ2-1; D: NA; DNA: TGTGCCAGCTCACCTGTGGTGAACGGCGATGAGCAGTTCTTC; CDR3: CASSPVVNGDEQFF
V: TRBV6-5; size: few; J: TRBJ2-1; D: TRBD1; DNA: TGTGCCAGCAGCCCGGGTACAGGGGAGTCGAATGAGCAGTTCTTC; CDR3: CASSPGTGESNEQFF
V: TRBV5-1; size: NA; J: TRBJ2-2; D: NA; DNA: TGCGCCAGCCGTACCCTGTGGGAAAGCCAAGGGGAGCTGTTTTTT; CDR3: CASRTLWESQGELFF
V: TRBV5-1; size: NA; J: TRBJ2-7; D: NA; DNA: TGCGCCAGCAGCATGCCGGGCCACACGGTCTACTTC; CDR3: CASSMPGHTVYF
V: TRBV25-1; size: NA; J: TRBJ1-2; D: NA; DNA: TGTGCCAGCAGTGCATCCCCTTTCTCCTATGGCTACACCTTC; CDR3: CASSASPFSYGYTF
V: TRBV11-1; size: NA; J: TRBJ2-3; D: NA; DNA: TGTGCCAGCAGCTTCATGCGATCGAGCACAGATACGCAGTATTTT; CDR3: CASSFMRSSTDTQYF
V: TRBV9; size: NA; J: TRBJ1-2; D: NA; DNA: TGTGCCAGCACGGAGGGGTTTTCCTATGGCTACACCTTC; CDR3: CASTEGFSYGYTF
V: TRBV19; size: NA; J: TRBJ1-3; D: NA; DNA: TGTGCCAGTACCAGCGGGTCCTCTGGAAACACCATATATTTT; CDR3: CASTSGSSGNTIYF
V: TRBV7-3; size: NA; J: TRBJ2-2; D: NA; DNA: TGTGCCAGCAGCTCAGGGACCGGCGGAACCGGGGAGCTGTTTTTT; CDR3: CASSSGTGGTGELFF
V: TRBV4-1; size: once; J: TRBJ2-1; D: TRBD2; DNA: TGCGCCAGCAGCCCCCCCCTCTCTCCGGCGGGAGGGGAGGGTGAGCAGTTCTTC; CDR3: CASSPPLSPAGGEGEQFF
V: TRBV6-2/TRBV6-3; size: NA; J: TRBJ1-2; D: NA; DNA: TGTGCCAGCAGTTACTCGGGGTCCGCGGGGGGCTACACCTTC; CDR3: CASSYSGSAGGYTF
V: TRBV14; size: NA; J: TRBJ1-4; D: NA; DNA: TGTGCCAGCAGCCAAGCTTGGGGAACTAATGAAAAACTGTTTTTT; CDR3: CASSQAWGTNEKLFF
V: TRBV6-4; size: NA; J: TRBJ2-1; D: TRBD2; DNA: TGTGCCAGCAGTCGAGCTAGCGGGAGTCTGGATGAGCAGTTCTTC; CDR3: CASSRASGSLDEQFF
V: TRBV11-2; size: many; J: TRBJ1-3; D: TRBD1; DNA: TGTGCCAGCAGCTCGGACAGGGGGAACACCATATATTTT; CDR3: CASSSDRGNTIYF
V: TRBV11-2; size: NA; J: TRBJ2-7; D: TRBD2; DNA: TGTGCCAGCAGCTCGGGACTAGCGGGCCGAAAGTACGAGCAGTACTTC; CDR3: CASSSGLAGRKYEQYF
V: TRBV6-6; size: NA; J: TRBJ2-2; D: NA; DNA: TGTGCCAGCAGTGTGGACTGGGGGGCCGGCGGGGAGCTGTTTTTT; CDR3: CASSVDWGAGGELFF
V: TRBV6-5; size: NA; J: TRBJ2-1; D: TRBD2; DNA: TGTGCCAGCAGTTCCGTAGCGGGAGTACAGCAGTTCTTC; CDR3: CASSSVAGVQQFF
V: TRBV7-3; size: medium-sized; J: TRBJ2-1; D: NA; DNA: TGTGCCAGCAGCTTGAGTAGTAATATCGATGAGCAGTTCTTC; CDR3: CASSLSSNIDEQFF
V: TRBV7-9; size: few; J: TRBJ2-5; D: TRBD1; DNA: TGTGCCAGCAGCTTAGACAGGGGAGAGACCCAGTACTTC; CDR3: CASSLDRGETQYF
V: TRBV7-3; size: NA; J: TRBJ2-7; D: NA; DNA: TGTGCCAGCAGCCAGAAAGGGGGGTACGAGCAGTACTTC; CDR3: CASSQKGGYEQYF
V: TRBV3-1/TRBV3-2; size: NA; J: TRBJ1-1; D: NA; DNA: TGTGCCAGCAGCCAGACAGGTCTGAGGGGCCCTGAAGCTTTCTTT; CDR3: CASSQTGLRGPEAFF
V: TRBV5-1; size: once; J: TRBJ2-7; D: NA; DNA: TGCGCCAGCAGCTTGGCTGGGCAGGGTGCGAGGGAGCAGTACTTC; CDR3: CASSLAGQGAREQYF
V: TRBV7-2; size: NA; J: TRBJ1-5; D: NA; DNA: TGTGCCAGCAGCTTAGTGTGGGGTGAGAATCAGCCCCAGCATTTT; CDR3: CASSLVWGENQPQHF